This TCR beta chain was sequenced in a study of OX40 agonist ivuxolimab in advanced cancers. Study overall: Hepatocellular carcinoma, melanoma, renal cell or head and neck cancer affected the dose-escalation patients. Three dose-escalation patients had partial responses: one with hepatocellular carcinoma and two with cutaneous melanoma. Enrollees could have had prior anti-PD-1, anti-PD-L1 or anti-CTLA-4 therapy, which about 40% had received.

Some clones are missing from TCRdb's copy, which holds only in-frame ones; the method was immunoSEQ multiplex PCR. The table shows tens of thousands of clones, with 80% to 85% occurring only once. CDR1 SGHDT and CDR2 YYEEEE come from the germline V gene. The CDR3 extends over 15 amino acids. V was trimmed by 0 bases and J by 5 bases, leaving 14 bases between them. Sequencing used CD4+ or CD8+ T cells sorted from blood, obtained in a trial of the OX40 agonist ivuxolimab. The chain combines TRBV5-6 with TRBJ2-5; D is unclear. The TCR sequence derives from an adult with an advanced solid tumor such as melanoma, head and neck, liver or kidney cancer. The chain's CDR3 is CASSLEGKVVETQYF. CDR3 nucleotide sequence: TGTGCCAGCAGCTTGGAAGGGAAGGTAGTCGAGACCCAGTACTTC.